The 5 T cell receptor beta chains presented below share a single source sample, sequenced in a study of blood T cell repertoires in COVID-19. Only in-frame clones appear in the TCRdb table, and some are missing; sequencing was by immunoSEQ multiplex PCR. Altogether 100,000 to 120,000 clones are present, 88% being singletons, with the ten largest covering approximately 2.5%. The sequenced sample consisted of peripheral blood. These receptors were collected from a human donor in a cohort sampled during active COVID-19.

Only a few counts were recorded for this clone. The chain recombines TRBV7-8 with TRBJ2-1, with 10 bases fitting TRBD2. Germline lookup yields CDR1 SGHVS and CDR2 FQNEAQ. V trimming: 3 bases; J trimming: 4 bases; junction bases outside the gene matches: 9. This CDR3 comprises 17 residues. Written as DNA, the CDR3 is TGTGCCAGCAGCTTCAGGGCTAGCGGGAGCGCTTACAATGAGCAGTTCTTC. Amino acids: CASSFRASGSAYNEQFF.

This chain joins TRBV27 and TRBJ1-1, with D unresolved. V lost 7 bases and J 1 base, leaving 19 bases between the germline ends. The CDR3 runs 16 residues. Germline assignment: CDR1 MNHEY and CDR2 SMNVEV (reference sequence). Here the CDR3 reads CASTTWHGLRNTEAFF. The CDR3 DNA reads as TGTGCCAGCACCACCTGGCACGGACTGAGGAACACTGAAGCTTTCTTT.

The CDR3 protein is CASSVAGSTDTQYF. The CDR3, as DNA: TGCGCCAGCAGTGTGGCGGGTAGCACAGATACGCAGTATTTT. The V gene is TRBV10-2, the J gene TRBJ2-3; a possible D gene is TRBD2 (5 bases). Trimming pared 4 bases from V and 0 bases from J, leaving 8 bases between. Germline V lookup: CDR1 WSHSY, CDR2 SAAADI. The CDR3 runs to 14 residues.

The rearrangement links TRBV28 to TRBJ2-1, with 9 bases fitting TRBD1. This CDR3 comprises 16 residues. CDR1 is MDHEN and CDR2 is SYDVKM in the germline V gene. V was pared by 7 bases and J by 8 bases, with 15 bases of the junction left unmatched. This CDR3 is CASTPKGQGPWDEQFF. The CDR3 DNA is TGTGCCAGCACCCCGAAGGGACAGGGTCCTTGGGATGAGCAGTTCTTC.

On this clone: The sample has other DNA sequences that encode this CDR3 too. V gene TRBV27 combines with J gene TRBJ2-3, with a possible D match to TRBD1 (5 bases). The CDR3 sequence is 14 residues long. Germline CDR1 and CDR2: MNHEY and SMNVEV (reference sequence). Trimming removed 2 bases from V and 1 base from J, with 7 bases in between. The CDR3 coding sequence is TGTGCCAGCAGTTTAAGCAGGGGCACAGATACGCAGTATTTT. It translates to CASSLSRGTDTQYF.